These 26 T cell receptor beta chains came from one sample sequenced in a study of blood T cell repertoires in COVID-19. TCRdb's table, derived via immunoSEQ multiplex PCR, lists solely in-frame clones and lacks some. The sample has about 270,000 clones, more than 70% seen once. Sequenced material: peripheral blood. The source of these receptors is a woman aged 18-29 years with acute or convalescent COVID-19.

This clone was seen just once. This sequence joins TRBV29-1 and TRBJ1-2, with 10 bases identical to TRBD1. Germline values: CDR1 SQVTM, CDR2 ANQGSEA. The CDR3 is 11 amino acids. V was clipped by 6 bases and J by 6 bases; unmatched bases: 1. CDR3 protein: CSVGTGDGYTF. The CDR3 DNA reads as TGCAGCGTAGGGACAGGGGATGGCTACACCTTC. Variable domain in full (rest from reference TRBV29-1 and TRBJ1-2): SAVISQKPSRDICQRGTSLTIQCQVDSQVTMMFWYRQQPGQSLTLIATANQGSEATYESGFVIDKFPISRPNLTFSTLTVSNMSPEDSSIYLCSVGTGDGYTFGSGTRLTVV.

The chain joins TRBV7-2 to TRBJ1-3, with D possibly being TRBD1 (6 bases). Trimming shortened V by 0 bases and J by 2 bases, and 14 bases separated the two germline ends. The CDR3 consists of 17 residues. From germline, CDR1 is SGHTA and CDR2 FQGNSA. CDR3 loop: CASSLAGTRETGNTIYF. In nucleotides, the CDR3 is TGTGCCAGCAGCTTAGCAGGGACAAGGGAGACTGGAAACACCATATATTTT.

This chain uses TRBV5-6 with TRBJ2-5; the D is unclear. Trimming pared 4 bases from V and 2 bases from J, leaving 3 bases between. In germline, CDR1 is SGHDT, CDR2 YYEEEE. The CDR3 is 11 amino acids. CDR3 DNA: TGTGCCAGCAGCCGTCAAGAGACCCAGTACTTC. Protein sequence: CASSRQETQYF.

V gene TRBV28 combines with J gene TRBJ2-5; 13 bases are shared with TRBD2. The junction had 16 bases not matched to a gene; V was cut back by 4 bases and J by 5 bases. Germline lookup yields CDR1 MDHEN and CDR2 SYDVKM. This CDR3 is 19 amino acids long. The CDR3: CASSSEGLAGVLGWETQYF. In nucleotides, the CDR3 is TGTGCCAGCAGTTCCGAAGGACTAGCGGGAGTTTTGGGTTGGGAGACCCAGTACTTC.

This rearrangement joins TRBV5-1 to TRBJ2-7; TRBD2 matches 10 bases. The CDR3 is made up of 14 amino acids. Per germline, CDR1 SGHRS and CDR2 YFSETQ. Trimming removed 0 bases from V and 7 bases from J; junction bases left unmatched: 4. The CDR3 loop reads CASSLVAGGGEQYF. The CDR3 nucleotides are TGCGCCAGCAGCTTGGTAGCGGGGGGAGGGGAGCAGTACTTC.

The chain combines TRBV7-8 with TRBJ1-4, with 7 nucleotides matching TRBD1. This CDR3 is 16 amino acids long. Germline CDR1 reads SGHVS; CDR2 reads FQNEAQ. V shed 2 bases and J 8 bases; nucleotides not matched to a gene: 11. The CDR3 nucleotides are TGTGCCAGCAGCTTATGGACCGGGACAGAGGGGGAAAAACTGTTTTTT. Protein product: CASSLWTGTEGEKLFF.

The rearrangement joins TRBV3-1 (or the pseudogene TRBV3-2) to TRBJ2-7; 8 bases fit TRBD2. This CDR3 has 15 residues. V dropped 4 bases and J dropped 1; count of bases not matched to a gene: 6. Looked up from germline, CDR1 is LGHDT and CDR2 is YNNKEL (reference sequence). CDR3 residues: CASSRTAGGSYEQYF. CDR3 DNA sequence: TGTGCCAGCAGCCGGACGGCGGGAGGATCCTACGAGCAGTACTTC.

The chain has TRBV3-1 (or the pseudogene TRBV3-2) and TRBJ2-3, with D maybe TRBD1 (5 bases). CDR1 and CDR2 (germline): LGHDT, YNNKEL (reference sequence). The CDR3 has 15 amino acids. The germline V and J ends were trimmed by 1 base and 4 bases, with 12 bases remaining between them. Written as DNA, the CDR3 is TGTGCCAGCAGCCAAGTTTCCCAGGGATCAGATACGCAGTATTTT. Translation: CASSQVSQGSDTQYF.

This chain joins TRBV6-5 and TRBJ1-2; unclear D gene. Looked up from germline, CDR1 is MNHEY and CDR2 is SVGAGI. Trimming cost V 4 bases and J 4 bases, with 13 bases left between them. The CDR3 is 14 amino acids. This CDR3 is CASSSSRASYGYTF. The CDR3 DNA is TGTGCCAGCAGTTCGTCGCGAGCGAGCTATGGCTACACCTTC.

This clone has only one observation. The genes are TRBV7-2 and TRBJ2-1; 7 bases match TRBD2. V was clipped by 0 bases and J by 1 base; unmatched bases: 3. The CDR3 is 16 residues long. Germline V lookup: CDR1 SGHTA, CDR2 FQGNSA. The CDR3 sequence: CASSLATSRSYNEQFF. CDR3 bases: TGTGCCAGCAGCTTAGCGACTAGCAGGTCCTACAATGAGCAGTTCTTC.

The CDR3 loop is CASSLTQGALYGYTF. CDR3 nucleotide sequence: TGTGCCAGCAGTTTAACACAGGGGGCCCTCTATGGCTACACCTTC. The J gene is TRBJ1-2, the V gene TRBV28; 9 bases map to TRBD1. V was clipped by 2 bases and J by 4 bases; unmatched bases: 5. The CDR3 contains 15 residues. Per germline, CDR1 MDHEN and CDR2 SYDVKM.

This clone was counted only a few times. This rearrangement joins TRBV3-1 (or the pseudogene TRBV3-2) to TRBJ1-2; D is possibly TRBD1 (5 bases). Trimming pared 2 bases from V and 7 bases from J, leaving 14 bases between. The length of the CDR3 is 14 residues. CDR1 and CDR2 (germline): LGHDT, YNNKEL (reference sequence). The CDR3 region has the DNA TGTGCCAGCAGCCAACGGTCAGGGAATGCTGGCTACACCTTC. As protein: CASSQRSGNAGYTF.

This chain joins TRBV5-6 and TRBJ2-7; TRBD1 aligns across 7 bases. Germline V gives CDR1 SGHDT, CDR2 YYEEEE. The CDR3 has 14 residues. V dropped 0 bases and J dropped 11; count of bases not matched to a gene: 11. CDR3 in DNA: TGTGCCAGCAGCTTGGTAGGACAGGACATCCTTGAGTACTTC. Encoded protein: CASSLVGQDILEYF. The full variable domain, in which reference TRBV5-6 and TRBJ2-7 provide the parts outside the CDR3, is DAGVTQSPTHLIKTRGQQVTLRCSPKSGHDTVSWYQQALGQGPQFIFQYYEEEERQRGNFPDRFSGHQFPNYSSELNVNALLLGDSALYLCASSLVGQDILEYFGPGTRLTVT.

The chain links TRBV19 to TRBJ1-5; D is uncertain. The germline V and J ends were trimmed by 1 base and 11 bases, with 9 bases remaining between them. The length of the CDR3 is 12 residues. Germline assignment: CDR1 LNHDA and CDR2 SQIVND (reference sequence). The CDR3 nucleotides read TGTGCCAGTAGTATAGGCACCGGGGCCCAGCATTTT. Amino acids: CASSIGTGAQHF.

Only one count was recorded for this clone. The chain joins TRBV3-1 (or the pseudogene TRBV3-2) to TRBJ2-3; TRBD2 matches at 7 bases. CDR1 is LGHDT and CDR2 is YNNKEL in the germline V gene (reference sequence). V shed 4 bases, J shed 2 bases, and the junction held 9 bases outside the gene matches. CDR3 size: 16 residues. This chain's CDR3 is CASSRKRGSPTDTQYF. The CDR3 nucleotides read TGTGCCAGCAGCCGGAAGCGCGGGAGTCCCACAGATACGCAGTATTTT.

This chain links TRBV9 with TRBJ2-5; 9 positions agree with TRBD2. V lost 1 base, J lost 4 bases, and 8 bases stayed unmatched. This CDR3 has 16 amino acids. Germline V gives CDR1 SGDLS, CDR2 YYNGEE. The CDR3 DNA follows: TGTGCCAGCAGCGTAATGGCGGGAGGGACGGGAGAGACCCAGTACTTC. It is translated as CASSVMAGGTGETQYF.

The V gene is TRBV30, the J gene TRBJ1-4, with D unresolved. V was shortened by 0 bases and J by 8 bases, with 16 bases between the two germline ends. Per germline, CDR1 GTSNPN and CDR2 SVGIG (reference sequence). This CDR3 contains 15 residues. The CDR3: CAWSVLVGVREKLFF. For the CDR3, the DNA is TGTGCCTGGAGTGTACTAGTAGGAGTGAGGGAAAAACTGTTTTTT.

In nucleotides, the CDR3 is TGTGCCAGCAGCCCGGGGAGCGCCTACCAAGAGACCCAGTACTTC. This encodes CASSPGSAYQETQYF. The genes are TRBV3-1 (or the pseudogene TRBV3-2) and TRBJ2-5, with D possibly being TRBD2 (5 bases). CDR3 length equals 15 residues. V was cut by 4 bases and J by 0 bases, with 12 bases left in between. Germline values: CDR1 LGHDT, CDR2 YNNKEL (reference sequence).

Here the CDR3 DNA reads TGTGCCAGCAGTGATCCGGCAGGGGTTGTAGGCACTGAAGCTTTCTTT. Protein sequence: CASSDPAGVVGTEAFF. The chain employs TRBV2 and TRBJ1-1, with D possibly matching TRBD1 (6 bases). Between the trimmed V and J ends, which lost 3 bases and 4 bases, there was a span of 18 bases. This CDR3 contains 16 residues. CDR1 is SNHLY, CDR2 FYNNEI, per germline.

This sequence joins TRBV5-1 and TRBJ1-1; tentatively, D is TRBD1 (5 bases). The CDR3 sequence is 15 residues long. From germline, CDR1 is SGHRS and CDR2 YFSETQ. V lost 1 base and J 5 bases, leaving 15 bases between the germline ends. As DNA, the CDR3 is TGCGCCAGCAGCTTGAATAATAGGGGAGGAACTGAAGCTTTCTTT. Its protein product is CASSLNNRGGTEAFF.

This clone was recorded once. V usage is TRBV5-4 and J usage is TRBJ1-2; no clear D gene. This CDR3 has 13 residues. From germline, CDR1 is SGHNT and CDR2 YYREEE (reference sequence). V was pared by 2 bases and J by 3 bases, with 8 bases between. This chain's CDR3 is CASSFPADYGYTF. CDR3 sequence (DNA): TGTGCCAGCAGCTTCCCAGCGGACTATGGCTACACCTTC.

This clone showed up just once. In DNA form, the CDR3 reads TGTGCCAGTAGTATGGGACAGGGGTACTATGGCTACACCTTC. Protein: CASSMGQGYYGYTF. V is TRBV19 and J is TRBJ1-2, with 10 nucleotides matching TRBD1. Trimming cost V 3 bases and J 3 bases; bases outside gene matches: 1. There are 14 residues in the CDR3. Germline assignment: CDR1 LNHDA and CDR2 SQIVND (reference sequence).

V and J are TRBV5-4 and TRBJ2-7, with a weak D call TRBD2 (6 bases). This CDR3 spans 15 amino acids. Trimming pared 0 bases from V and 5 bases from J, leaving 15 bases between. In germline, CDR1 is SGHNT, CDR2 YYREEE (reference sequence). The CDR3, as DNA: TGTGCCAGCAGCTTGGGCCCCGTGGGAGGCAACGAGCAGTACTTC. The encoded protein is CASSLGPVGGNEQYF.

The chain recombines TRBV7-2 with TRBJ1-5; perhaps TRBD1 as D (5 bases). CDR3 length: 15 residues. Germline V gene sequence: CDR1 SGHTA, CDR2 FQGNSA. The ends were cut back, 0 bases at V and 7 bases at J, with 13 bases in the middle. This CDR3 reads CASSLAMEGNQPQHF. CDR3 coding DNA: TGTGCCAGCAGCTTAGCGATGGAGGGGAACCAGCCCCAGCATTTT.

V usage is TRBV11-2 and J usage is TRBJ1-1, with D maybe TRBD1 (5 bases). Trimming removed 1 base at V and 0 bases at J, with 12 bases between. The germline V gene has CDR1 SGHAT and CDR2 FQNNGV. This CDR3 is built from 16 residues. This CDR3 reads CASSLGNGHLNTEAFF. The CDR3 DNA reads as TGTGCCAGCAGCTTAGGCAACGGACATTTGAACACTGAAGCTTTCTTT.

The CDR3 bases are TGTGCCTGGACCGCTGAGGGAGCCGGTGGGCCCGAGCAGTACTTC. It yields the protein CAWTAEGAGGPEQYF. V and J are TRBV30 and TRBJ2-7; D is possibly TRBD2 (5 bases). The CDR3 contains 15 residues. V dropped 4 bases and J dropped 6 bases, with 22 bases sitting between them. Germline assignment: CDR1 GTSNPN and CDR2 SVGIG (reference sequence).